These 13 T cell receptor beta chains were sequenced from one sample in a study of T cells after posttransplantation cyclophosphamide. This table comes from immunoSEQ multiplex PCR, and its TCRdb copy is limited to in-frame clones, with some not included. The repertoire holds over 3,000 clones, with over 60% as singletons. Sampled 1 year posttransplant, controls received myeloablative marrow transplants, methotrexate and a calcineurin inhibitor. The sequences come from PBMCs, collected after allogeneic stem cell transplant with calcineurin inhibitor and methotrexate. The source is a female patient in her 50s who received an allogeneic stem cell transplant from an unrelated donor, was CMV-positive, and had acute and chronic GVHD. Some T cells may be provided by the graft donor.

J is TRBJ1-2 and V is TRBV11-2; maybe TRBD1 (5 bases). The V and J ends lost 1 base and 2 bases respectively, with 8 bases between them. Germline V gene data show CDR1 as SGHAT and CDR2 as FQNNGV. This CDR3 is 14 amino acids long. The CDR3 loop is CASSLADRNYGYTF. CDR3 sequence (DNA): TGTGCCAGCAGCTTAGCCGACAGAAACTATGGCTACACCTTC. Full variable domain (outside the CDR3, taken from reference TRBV11-2 and TRBJ1-2): EAGVAQSPRYKIIEKRQSVAFWCNPISGHATLYWYQQILGQGPKLLIQFQNNGVVDDSQLPKDRFSAERLKGVDSTLKIQPAKLEDSAVYLCASSLADRNYGYTFGSGTRLTVV.

J is TRBJ2-5 and V is TRBV7-8, with D possibly TRBD1 on 6 matching bases. This CDR3 has 16 amino acids. In germline, CDR1 is SGHVS, CDR2 FQNEAQ. V lost 5 bases, J lost 5 bases, and 21 bases lay in between. CDR3 in amino acids: CASSPWGLAPRETQYF. In nucleotides, the CDR3 is TGTGCCAGCAGCCCCTGGGGGCTAGCCCCACGCGAGACCCAGTACTTC.

The chain is built from TRBV28 and TRBJ1-4; D remains unclear. The CDR3 has 14 amino acids. Germline V gene sequence: CDR1 MDHEN, CDR2 SYDVKM. Trimming took 8 bases from V and 7 from J, leaving 17 bases between them. CDR3: CASRGRELGEKLFF. The CDR3 DNA is TGTGCCAGCCGAGGGAGGGAATTAGGTGAAAAACTGTTTTTT.

This clone occurred once. V is TRBV21-1 and J is TRBJ2-7; the D segment call TRBD1 is taken from the table without a DNA check. TRBV21-1 is assigned pseudogene status. The CDR3 has 14 residues. CDR3 sequence: CASSRPNREYEQYF. The CDR3 bases are TGTGCCAGCAGTAGGCCCAACAGGGAGTACGAGCAGTACTTC.

V usage is TRBV28 and J usage is TRBJ1-2; D unresolved. The CDR3 totals 12 residues. Germline CDR1 MDHEN, CDR2 SYDVKM. Trimming pared 5 bases from V and 8 bases from J, leaving 12 bases between. CDR3 amino acids: CASSPAMVGYTF. CDR3 nucleotide sequence: TGTGCCAGCAGTCCCGCGATGGTGGGCTACACCTTC.

The chain recombines TRBV5-6 with TRBJ2-7; TRBD1 might be the D (5 bases). CDR1 and CDR2 from the germline V gene are SGHDT and YYEEEE. CDR3 size: 12 residues. The V gene lost 6 bases and the J gene lost 3 bases, with 10 bases spanning the gap. In nucleotides, the CDR3 is TGTGCCAGCACTAGGGGCGGCTACGAGCAGTACTTC. It yields the protein CASTRGGYEQYF. The whole variable domain, filled in from reference TRBV5-6 and TRBJ2-7, reads DAGVTQSPTHLIKTRGQQVTLRCSPKSGHDTVSWYQQALGQGPQFIFQYYEEEERQRGNFPDRFSGHQFPNYSSELNVNALLLGDSALYLCASTRGGYEQYFGPGTRLTVT.

The chain uses TRBV7-5 and TRBJ1-1; the table's D call, TRBD1, has no DNA check behind it. TRBV7-5 is a recognized pseudogene. CDR3 length equals 11 residues. The DNA of the CDR3 is TGTGCCAGCAGCTACAGTACTGAAGCTTTCTTT. Translation: CASSYSTEAFF.

V is TRBV13 and J is TRBJ2-5; 11 bases line up with TRBD2. The V and J ends lost 0 bases and 11 bases, in that order; junction bases with no gene match: 8. Germline CDR1 is PRHDT and CDR2 is FYEKMQ (reference sequence). CDR3 length: 15 amino acids. The CDR3 is CASSLGPTSGVRQYF. Here the CDR3 DNA reads TGTGCCAGCAGCTTAGGCCCGACTAGCGGGGTCCGGCAGTACTTC.

This sequence joins TRBV28 and TRBJ2-3; perhaps TRBD1 as D (5 bases). The germline CDR1 and CDR2 sequences are MDHEN and SYDVKM. The V and J ends lost 6 bases and 2 bases respectively, with 12 bases between them. CDR3 length equals 14 residues. This chain's CDR3 is CASRSRVLTDTQYF. CDR3 DNA sequence: TGTGCCAGCAGATCCAGGGTACTCACAGATACGCAGTATTTT.

Worth noting for this clone: This probably arose from a read error, given a far larger clone one base away. This CDR3 is also generated by other DNA sequences in the sample. The CDR3 DNA reads TGCGCCAGCAGCCAAGACCAGTATGAGCAGTACTTC. It is translated as CASSQDQYEQYF. The chain couples TRBV4-1 to TRBJ2-7, with D unresolved. With 0 bases removed from V and 7 bases from J, the gap between germline ends came to 7 bases. CDR1 MGHRA and CDR2 YSYEKL come from the germline V gene. CDR3 length: 12 amino acids.

In this sample, this clone turned up a few times. In the same sample, other DNA sequences code for this CDR3. J is TRBJ1-1 and V is TRBV2; 10 nucleotides agree with TRBD1. V lost 2 bases to trimming and J lost 4 bases; unmatched junction nucleotides: 1. Germline lookup yields CDR1 SNHLY and CDR2 FYNNEI. The CDR3 covers 14 residues. CDR3 loop: CASSERDRGTEAFF. The DNA of the CDR3 is TGTGCCAGCAGTGAAAGGGACAGGGGCACTGAAGCTTTCTTT.

The V call is TRBV5-4, the J call TRBJ2-5; the D is unclear. The V and J ends lost 2 bases and 0 bases respectively, with 8 bases between them. The CDR3 runs 14 residues. Germline CDR1 and CDR2: SGHNT and YYREEE (reference sequence). CDR3 amino acids: CASSFRQYQETQYF. The CDR3 DNA is TGTGCCAGCAGCTTCAGGCAGTACCAAGAGACCCAGTACTTC.

CDR3 loop: CASTSPYSNQPQHF. Here the CDR3 DNA reads TGTGCCAGCACGTCTCCCTATAGCAATCAGCCCCAGCATTTT. The genes are TRBV6-5 and TRBJ1-5; D not resolved. V was cut by 7 bases and J by 0 bases, with 10 bases left in between. Looked up from germline, CDR1 is MNHEY and CDR2 is SVGAGI. This CDR3 has 14 residues.